The present T cell receptor beta chain was sequenced within a study of blood T cell repertoires in COVID-19. CDR3 size: 15 residues. Germline CDR1 and CDR2: LGHNA and YNFKEQ. V dropped 0 bases and J dropped 6; count of bases not matched to a gene: 7. Some clones are missing from TCRdb's copy, which holds only in-frame ones; the method was immunoSEQ multiplex PCR. The repertoire holds around 93,000 clones, with roughly 88% as singletons. The chain carries TRBV4-2 and TRBJ2-5, with TRBD2 identical over 7 bases. The sample was peripheral blood. This clonotype was obtained from an older man with acute or convalescent COVID-19. CDR3 region: CASSQEGGSGQTQYF. The CDR3 nucleotides are TGTGCCAGCAGCCAAGAGGGCGGGAGTGGGCAGACCCAGTACTTC.